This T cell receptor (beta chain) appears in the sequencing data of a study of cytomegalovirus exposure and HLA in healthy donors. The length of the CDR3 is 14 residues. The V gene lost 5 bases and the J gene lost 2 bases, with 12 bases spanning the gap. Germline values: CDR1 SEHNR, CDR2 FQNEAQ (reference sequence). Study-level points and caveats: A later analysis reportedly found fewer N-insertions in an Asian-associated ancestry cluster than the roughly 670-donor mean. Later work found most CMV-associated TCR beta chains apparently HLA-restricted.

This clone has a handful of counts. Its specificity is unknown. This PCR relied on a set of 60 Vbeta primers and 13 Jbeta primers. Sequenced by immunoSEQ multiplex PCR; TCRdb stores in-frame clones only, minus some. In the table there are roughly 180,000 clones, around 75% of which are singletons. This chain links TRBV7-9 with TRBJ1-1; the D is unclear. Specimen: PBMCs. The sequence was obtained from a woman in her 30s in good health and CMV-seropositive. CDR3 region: CASSRPGRNTEAFF. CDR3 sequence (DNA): TGTGCCAGCAGCCGCCCGGGGAGAAACACTGAAGCTTTCTTT.